The 18 T cell receptor beta chains below were found in one sample sequenced in a study of blood T cells in healthy people across ages. For the second PCR, which ran for 7 to 11 cycles, a sample-barcoded 5' primer and a J-beta primer mix were used. TCRdb itself ran the 5' RACE reads through MiXCR, one entry per CDR3 protein. Here the sample spans about a million distinct CDR3 sequences, about 51% being singletons. The specimen was blood. The source of these receptors is an older woman in good health.

This clonotype was observed once. The chain combines TRBV3-1 with TRBJ1-2; D ambiguous. Between the trimmed V and J ends, which lost 1 base and 8 bases, there was a span of 17 bases. This CDR3 has 15 amino acids. Looked up from germline, CDR1 is LGHDT and CDR2 is YNNKEL (reference sequence). The CDR3 protein is CASSQGQSRVSGYTF. The DNA of the CDR3 is TGTGCCAGCAGCCAAGGGCAAAGTAGGGTATCCGGCTACACCTTC.

CDR3 coding DNA: TGCAGTGCTTCCCACGGCGATGAGCAGTTCTTC. Protein sequence: CSASHGDEQFF. The chain carries TRBV20-1 and TRBJ2-1; D is uncertain. Trimming shortened V by 5 bases and J by 8 bases, and 10 bases separated the two germline ends. This CDR3 is 11 amino acids long. Germline assignment: CDR1 DFQATT and CDR2 SNEGSKA (reference sequence).

The chain recombines TRBV5-6 with TRBJ2-5; 7 positions match TRBD1. The CDR3 extends over 15 amino acids. V lost 4 bases and J lost 4; bases outside the gene matches: 10. CDR1 is SGHDT and CDR2 is YYEEEE in the germline V gene. The DNA of the CDR3 is TGTGCCAGCAGCACCAACAGGGGTGGGACAGAGACCCAGTACTTC. Protein product: CASSTNRGGTETQYF.

V is TRBV20-1 and J is TRBJ2-3; weak D call: TRBD2 (5 bases). This CDR3 is 15 amino acids long. CDR1 and CDR2 (germline): DFQATT, SNEGSKA (reference sequence). Deletions cut 6 bases from V and 4 bases from J, with 20 bases between. The CDR3: CSATALEGPSDTQYF. The DNA of the CDR3 is TGCAGTGCGACGGCACTTGAGGGTCCCTCAGATACGCAGTATTTT.

The rearrangement joins TRBV19 to TRBJ1-5; 9 bases are shared with TRBD1. The V and J ends lost 6 bases and 7 bases, in that order; junction bases with no gene match: 7. The CDR3 is 14 amino acids. The germline gives CDR1 LNHDA, CDR2 SQIVND (reference sequence). CDR3 nucleotide sequence: TGTGCCAGTAGCCACAGGGGGCGCGGGCAGCCCCAGCATTTT. Its protein product is CASSHRGRGQPQHF.

In this sample, this clonotype turned up a few times. This chain joins TRBV20-1 and TRBJ2-7; D is perhaps TRBD1 or TRBD2 (5 bases each). The CDR3 runs 16 residues. V lost 0 bases and J lost 2, with 17 bases in between. Germline assignment: CDR1 DFQATT and CDR2 SNEGSKA (reference sequence). CDR3 sequence: CSAREEGRGTTYEQYF. Here the CDR3 DNA reads TGCAGTGCTAGAGAAGAGGGGAGAGGGACGACCTACGAGCAGTACTTC.

This chain links TRBV7-2 with TRBJ2-3; weak D call: TRBD2 (6 bases). The CDR3 covers 16 residues. CDR1 is SGHTA and CDR2 is FQGNSA in the germline V gene. The ends were cut back, 1 base at V and 4 bases at J, with 15 bases in the middle. This CDR3 reads CASSLGETSLSDTQYF. CDR3 nucleotide sequence: TGTGCCAGCAGCTTAGGGGAGACTAGTCTTTCAGATACGCAGTATTTT.

The chain combines TRBV6-2 or TRBV6-3 with TRBJ1-1; perhaps TRBD1 as D (5 bases). The V gene's germline CDR1 is MNHEY and CDR2 SVGEGT. Trimming left V 6 bases short and J 2 bases short, with 16 bases between. The CDR3 covers 15 residues. CDR3 sequence (DNA): TGTGCCAGCAGCCCGGGGAGGGGATTCAACACTGAAGCTTTCTTT. It encodes CASSPGRGFNTEAFF.

This clonotype has at least ten counts. The V gene is TRBV29-1, the J gene TRBJ2-5; tentatively, D is TRBD2 (6 bases). The CDR3 runs 12 residues. V lost 7 bases and J lost 3, with 12 bases in between. Germline assignment: CDR1 SQVTM and CDR2 ANQGSEA. The CDR3 DNA follows: TGCAGCGCTGGGGGGACTGAAGAGACCCAGTACTTC. Translating gives CSAGGTEETQYF.

The J gene is TRBJ1-6, the V gene TRBV28; a possible D gene is TRBD1 (5 bases). This CDR3 is built from 16 residues. Germline V gene data show CDR1 as MDHEN and CDR2 as SYDVKM. Trimming pared 5 bases from V and 1 base from J, leaving 12 bases between. CDR3 coding DNA: TGTGCCAGCAGTGGGACTCTAATATCCTATAATTCACCCCTCCACTTT. Encoded protein: CASSGTLISYNSPLHF.

This clonotype came up a few times. The V call is TRBV6-5, the J call TRBJ2-7; unclear D gene. The CDR3 runs to 13 residues. Germline values: CDR1 MNHEY, CDR2 SVGAGI. Trimming stripped 2 bases from V and 0 bases from J, with 5 bases between. The chain's CDR3 is CASSYTASYEQYF. CDR3 bases: TGTGCCAGCAGTTACACAGCCTCCTACGAGCAGTACTTC.

The J gene is TRBJ2-1, the V gene TRBV11-2, with TRBD2 identical over 9 bases. CDR3 length equals 15 residues. The V gene's germline CDR1 is SGHAT and CDR2 FQNNGV. J lost 10 bases, V lost 1 base, and 8 bases had no gene match. CDR3 DNA: TGTGCCAGCAGCTTAGCTCTAGCGGGACCTCGGGAGCAGTTCTTC. Translating gives CASSLALAGPREQFF.

As concerns this clonotype: The junction and the germline gene differ at one end; a read error may be behind it. This CDR3 is CASSSDSGSYERYF. Here the CDR3 DNA reads TGTGCCAGCAGTTCCGACAGCGGATCGTACGAGCGGTACTTC. The rearrangement links TRBV7-2 to TRBJ2-7; D is possibly TRBD1 or TRBD2 (5 bases each). The CDR3 extends over 14 amino acids. CDR1 is SGHTA and CDR2 is FQGNSA in the germline V gene.

This chain joins TRBV7-8 and TRBJ2-5, with TRBD2 matching 14 bases. The CDR3 length is 18 residues. The germline V gene has CDR1 SGHVS and CDR2 FQNEAQ. J gave up 5 bases and V 2 bases, and 10 bases lay outside the gene matches. CDR3 sequence (DNA): TGTGCCAGCAGCTTATCCCCGACTAGCGGGAGGGCCAGGGAGACCCAGTACTTC. Translated, it gives CASSLSPTSGRARETQYF.

This clonotype turned up a few times. V gene TRBV27 combines with J gene TRBJ2-7; either TRBD1 or TRBD2 may supply D (6 bases each). This CDR3 comprises 13 residues. The germline CDR1 and CDR2 sequences are MNHEY and SMNVEV (reference sequence). Between the trimmed V and J ends, which lost 5 bases and 2 bases, there was a span of 10 bases. The CDR3 DNA reads as TGTGCCAGCAGTGCAGGGGAGGCCTACGAGCAGTACTTC. Its translation: CASSAGEAYEQYF.

V and J are TRBV4-1 and TRBJ1-2; 8 positions agree with TRBD1. The V gene's germline CDR1 is MGHRA and CDR2 YSYEKL. The CDR3 runs to 14 residues. V lost 3 bases to trimming and J lost 7 bases; unmatched junction nucleotides: 7. CDR3 sequence (DNA): TGCGCCAGCAGCCAGGACAGGGTGGCTATTGGCTACACCTTC. This translates into CASSQDRVAIGYTF.

V and J are TRBV9 and TRBJ1-1, with D unresolved. The germline gives CDR1 SGDLS, CDR2 YYNGEE. Trimming took off 3 bases at V and 5 bases at J, with 5 bases between the two ends. The CDR3 extends over 11 amino acids. CDR3 protein: CASSERTEAFF. CDR3 DNA sequence: TGTGCCAGCAGCGAGAGGACTGAAGCTTTCTTT.

The rearrangement links TRBV7-2 to TRBJ2-5; no clear D. The J call may be mistaken, given a closer DNA end match to TRBJ2-7. The germline CDR1 and CDR2 sequences are SGHTA and FQGNSA. The CDR3 has 13 amino acids. The CDR3 reads CASSPPARNEQYF. The CDR3 region has the DNA TGTGCCAGCAGCCCCCCTGCGAGGAACGAGCAGTACTTC.